These T cell receptor beta chains were read from a single sample in a study of CD8 T cells in Susac syndrome. TCRdb ran MiXCR on the immunoSEQ multiplex PCR reads and lists one entry per CDR3 protein. Of hundreds of thousands of distinct CDR3 sequences listed, around 91% are singletons. The sample comprised CD8+ T cells from PBMCs. The receptors were gathered from a human donor with multiple sclerosis. Both conserved end residues are part of each CDR3. D genes are given only for firm matches.

TRBJ2-7 TRBV27 TRBD2 TGTGCCAGCAGTTTTCTAGGGGCTAGCGGTAACTCCTACGAGCAGTACTTC CASSFLGASGNSYEQYF
TRBJ2-1 TRBV5-1 . TGCGCCAGCAGCTTGGGAGCGGGCATCTATTCCCCGGTGGAGCAGTTCTTC CASSLGAGIYSPVEQFF
TRBJ2-3 TRBV27 TRBD2 TGTGCCAGCAGTTTACTCCAACTAGCGGGGGGGCCCGAGGATACGCAGTATTTT CASSLLQLAGGPEDTQYF
TRBJ2-1 TRBV28 . TGTGCCAGCAGGCGACAATACAATGAGCAGTTCTTC CASRRQYNEQFF
TRBJ1-1 TRBV12-1 . TGTGCCAGCAGCTTTCTTAAAACTGAAGCTTTCTTT CASSFLKTEAFF
TRBJ2-1 TRBV27 . TGTGCCAGCAGTTTACTCGGGGCGGAGCAGTTCTTC CASSLLGAEQFF
TRBJ1-1 TRBV30 . TGTGCCTGGAGTGTAATCAGGGAGACTGAAGCTTTCTTT CAWSVIRETEAFF
TRBJ2-7 TRBV20-1 TRBD1 TGCAGTGCGGGACAGATCCATTACGAGCAGTACTTC CSAGQIHYEQYF
TRBJ2-7 TRBV7-9 TRBD1 TGTGCCAGCAGCTGGGACAGGGCAAACGAGCAGTACTTC CASSWDRANEQYF
TRBJ1-6 TRBV4-3 . TGCGCCAGCAGCCAAGATGTAGGTACCGGGGGTTCACCCCTCCACTTT CASSQDVGTGGSPLHF
TRBJ2-2 TRBV9 . TGTGCCAGCAGCGTTGAGGGTCACACCGGGGAGCTGTTTTTT CASSVEGHTGELFF
TRBJ2-1 TRBV4-3 . TGCGCCAGCAGCCAAGCCCAAGACCTTCCGGAGCAGTTCTTC CASSQAQDLPEQFF
TRBJ2-1 TRBV15 TRBD2 TGTGCCACCAGCAGAGATCTATCGTCTAGCGGGAACCTCCGCTCCTACAATGAGCAGTTCTTC CATSRDLSSSGNLRSYNEQFF
TRBJ1-5 TRBV12-3/TRBV12-4 . TGTGCCAGCAGTTTCGGGGACGGGATTCCCCAGCATTTT CASSFGDGIPQHF